This T cell receptor beta chain emerged from a study of blood T cell repertoires in COVID-19. Study in general: Samples taken during acute and convalescent COVID-19 were collected in the United States, Italy and Spain.

Germline V CDR1 and CDR2: DFQATT, SNEGSKA (reference sequence). The V segment lost 3 bases and the J segment 4 bases; nucleotides outside the gene matches: 14. The CDR3 spans 17 residues. In the authors' workflow: Cell counts per sample came from amplifying reference gene primers. Data came from immunoSEQ multiplex PCR; TCRdb stores just in-frame clones and leaves some out. That table furnishes V, J and clone size, whereas the DNA furnished D and trimming. This sample has roughly 250,000 clones, with around 90% found just once. V gene TRBV20-1 combines with J gene TRBJ1-5, with TRBD1 matching 8 bases. Sequenced sample: PBMCs or T cells enriched from blood (not recorded which). This sequence originates from a woman younger than 35 who had recovered from COVID-19. The DNA of the CDR3 is TGCAGTGCTAGTCAGGGGGCGAGATATACTGGGAATCAGCCCCAGCATTTT. It is translated as CSASQGARYTGNQPQHF.